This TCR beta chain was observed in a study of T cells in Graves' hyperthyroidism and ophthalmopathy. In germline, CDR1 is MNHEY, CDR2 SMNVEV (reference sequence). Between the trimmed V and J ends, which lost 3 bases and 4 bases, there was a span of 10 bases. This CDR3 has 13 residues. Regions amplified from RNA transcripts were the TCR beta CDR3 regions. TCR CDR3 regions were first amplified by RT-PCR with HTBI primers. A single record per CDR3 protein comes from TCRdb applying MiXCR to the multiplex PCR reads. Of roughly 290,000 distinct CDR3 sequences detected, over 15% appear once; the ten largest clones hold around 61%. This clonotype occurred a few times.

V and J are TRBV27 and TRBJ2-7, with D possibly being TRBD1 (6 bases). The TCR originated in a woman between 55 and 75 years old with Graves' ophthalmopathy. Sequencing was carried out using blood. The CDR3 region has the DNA TGTGCCAGCAGTTTGGGGGCTGGGTACGAGCAGTACTTC. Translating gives CASSLGAGYEQYF.